This T cell receptor (beta chain) is drawn from a study of T-cell reconstitution after alpha-beta-depleted transplantation in children. Preparation of the TCRbeta library was carried out with unique molecular identifiers. TCRdb ran MiXCR on the PCR reads and lists one entry per CDR3 protein. This sample has roughly 350,000 distinct CDR3 sequences; under 13% occur once, and the top ten carry 2% to 3%. The CDR3 spans 14 residues. Looked up from germline, CDR1 is MNHEY and CDR2 is SVGEGT. Trimming at V came to 0 bases and at J to 8 bases, leaving 6 bases not matched to a gene. This clonotype was observed a handful of times.

The chain is built from TRBV6-2 or TRBV6-3 and TRBJ1-2, with TRBD1 matching over 7 bases. The sequence came from a human donor who donated a stem cell graft to a child with acute lymphoblastic leukemia. This sample comprised PBMCs from the stem cell graft donor, obtained from the stem cell graft. The CDR3 DNA reads TGTGCCAGCAGTTACTCTAGGGGGCTCGGCGGCTACACCTTC. This sequence encodes CASSYSRGLGGYTF.